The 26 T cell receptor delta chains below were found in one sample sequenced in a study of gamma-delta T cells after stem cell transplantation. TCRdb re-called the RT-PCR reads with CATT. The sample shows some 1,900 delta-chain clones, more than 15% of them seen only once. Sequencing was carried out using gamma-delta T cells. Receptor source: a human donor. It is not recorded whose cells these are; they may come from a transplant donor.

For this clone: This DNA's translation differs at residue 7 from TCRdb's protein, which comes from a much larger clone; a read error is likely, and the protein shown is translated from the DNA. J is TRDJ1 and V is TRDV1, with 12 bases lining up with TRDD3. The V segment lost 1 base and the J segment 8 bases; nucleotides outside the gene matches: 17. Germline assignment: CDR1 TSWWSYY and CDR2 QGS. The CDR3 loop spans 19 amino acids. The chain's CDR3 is CALGERDTYAGTGGYKLIF. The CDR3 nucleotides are TGTGCTCTTGGGGAACGAGATACCTACGCGGGTACTGGGGGATACAAACTCATCTTT.

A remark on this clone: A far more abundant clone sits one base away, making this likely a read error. CDR3 sequence reads: CALGEGVFHALLWAYSFYTDKLIF. The CDR3 DNA reads TGTGCTCTTGGGGAAGGGGTCTTCCACGCCTTACTGTGGGCGTATTCCTTCTACACCGATAAACTCATCTTT. The V and J genes are TRDV1 and TRDJ1, with D perhaps TRDD2 (5 bases). The length of the CDR3 is 24 residues. Trimming cost V 2 bases and J 0 bases, with 37 bases left between them. Per germline, CDR1 TSWWSYY and CDR2 QGS.

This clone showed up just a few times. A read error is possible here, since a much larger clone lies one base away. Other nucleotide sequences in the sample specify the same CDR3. CDR3 nucleotide sequence: TGTGCCTCCAGGCAGAGAAGGGTTCGGGTTGTCTACAAATCTACTGGGGGATACGAGGGCACCGATAAACTCATCTTT. This sequence encodes CASRQRRVRVVYKSTGGYEGTDKLIF. The rearrangement uses TRDV3 and TRDJ1; TRDD3 aligns across 13 bases. The CDR3 is made up of 26 amino acids. V was clipped by 4 bases and J by 1 base; unmatched bases: 39. The germline gives CDR1 TVYSNPD, CDR2 GDNSRS (reference sequence). Looking up the rest from reference TRDV3 and TRDJ1 gives the full variable domain: CDKVTQSSPDQTVASGSEVVLLCTYDTVYSNPDLFWYRIRPDYSFQFVFYGDNSRSEGADFTQGRFSVKHILTQKAFHLVISPVRTEDSATYYCASRQRRVRVVYKSTGGYEGTDKLIFGKGTRVTVEP.

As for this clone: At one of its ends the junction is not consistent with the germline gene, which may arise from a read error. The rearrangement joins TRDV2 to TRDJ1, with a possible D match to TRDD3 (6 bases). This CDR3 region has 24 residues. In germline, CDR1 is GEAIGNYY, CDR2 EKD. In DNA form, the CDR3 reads TGTGCCTGTGATTTAGTGCGAGTCGAGGACCCCTTTGGTGATACGCTCGGGTACACCGATACACTCATCTTT. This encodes CACDLVRVEDPFGDTLGYTDTLIF.

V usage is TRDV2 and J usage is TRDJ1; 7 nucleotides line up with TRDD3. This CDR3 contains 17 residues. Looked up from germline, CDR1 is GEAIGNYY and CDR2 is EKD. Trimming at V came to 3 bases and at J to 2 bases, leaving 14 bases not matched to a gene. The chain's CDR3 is CACDPAGTGVRTDKLIF. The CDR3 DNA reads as TGTGCCTGTGACCCCGCCGGGACTGGGGTAAGGACCGATAAACTCATCTTT.

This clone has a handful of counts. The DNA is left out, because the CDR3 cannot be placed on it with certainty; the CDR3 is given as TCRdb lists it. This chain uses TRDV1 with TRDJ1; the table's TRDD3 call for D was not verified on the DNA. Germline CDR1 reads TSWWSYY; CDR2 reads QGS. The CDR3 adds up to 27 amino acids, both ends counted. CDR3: CALGEIISTYWGAGSGGPHRGADKPIF.

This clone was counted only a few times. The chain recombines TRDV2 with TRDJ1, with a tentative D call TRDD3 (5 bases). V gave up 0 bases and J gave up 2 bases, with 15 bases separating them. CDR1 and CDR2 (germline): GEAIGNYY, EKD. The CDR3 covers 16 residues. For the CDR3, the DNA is TGTGCCTGTGACACCGCGGGCGGGGACCCTACCGATAAACTCATCTTT. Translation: CACDTAGGDPTDKLIF.

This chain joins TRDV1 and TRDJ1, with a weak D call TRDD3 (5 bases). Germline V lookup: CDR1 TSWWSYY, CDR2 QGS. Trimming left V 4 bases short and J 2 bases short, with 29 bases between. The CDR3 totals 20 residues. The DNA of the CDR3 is TGTGCTCTTGGGGGACTATTTCCGGATGGGAGATACAAGAGGACCGATAAACTCATCTTT. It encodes CALGGLFPDGRYKRTDKLIF.

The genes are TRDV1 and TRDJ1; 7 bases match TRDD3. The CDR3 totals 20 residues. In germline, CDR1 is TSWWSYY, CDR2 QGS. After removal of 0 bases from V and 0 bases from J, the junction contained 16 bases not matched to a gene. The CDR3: CALGELRPSPGGSYTDKLIF. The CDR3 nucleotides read TGTGCTCTTGGGGAACTTCGACCCTCTCCTGGGGGGTCGTACACCGATAAACTCATCTTT.

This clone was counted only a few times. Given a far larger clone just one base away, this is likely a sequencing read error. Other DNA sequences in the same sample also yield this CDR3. In DNA form, the CDR3 reads TGTGCCTCCGGGGACTCTACGCCGACTGGGGTGATGGCCAACACCGATAAACTCATCTTT. Protein sequence: CASGDSTPTGVMANTDKLIF. The chain is built from TRDV3 and TRDJ1; 7 nucleotides align to TRDD3. Germline CDR1 TVYSNPD, CDR2 GDNSRS (reference sequence). Trimming cost V 4 bases and J 0 bases; bases outside gene matches: 26. This CDR3 is built from 20 residues.

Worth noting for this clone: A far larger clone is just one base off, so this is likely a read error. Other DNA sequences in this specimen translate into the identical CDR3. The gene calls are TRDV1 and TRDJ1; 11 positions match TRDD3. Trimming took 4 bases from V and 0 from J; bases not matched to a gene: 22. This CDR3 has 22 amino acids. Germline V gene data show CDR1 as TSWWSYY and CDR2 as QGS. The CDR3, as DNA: TGTGCTCTTGGGGCCCCTCCTATGTGGGGGATACGACACTTTTTGTACACCGATAAACTCATCTTT. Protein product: CALGAPPMWGIRHFLYTDKLIF.

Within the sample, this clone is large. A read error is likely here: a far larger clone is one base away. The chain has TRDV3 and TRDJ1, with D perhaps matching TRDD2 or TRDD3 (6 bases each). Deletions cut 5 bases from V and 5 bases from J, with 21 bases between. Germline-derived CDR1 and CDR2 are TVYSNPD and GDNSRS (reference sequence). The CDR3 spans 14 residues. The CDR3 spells CAPSSYDLGDKLIF. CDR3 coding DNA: TGTGCCCCCTCCTCCTACGACCTGGGGGATAAACTCATCTTT.

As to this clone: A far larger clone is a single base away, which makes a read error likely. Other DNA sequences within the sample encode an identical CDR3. The CDR3 DNA reads as TGTGCTCTTGGGGAGAGGACGATCTGGGGGATGGGGGTGTTGGACACCGATAAACTCATCTTT. It yields the protein CALGERTIWGMGVLDTDKLIF. The chain joins TRDV1 to TRDJ1, with 9 nucleotides matching TRDD3. J gave up 0 bases and V 3 bases, and 20 bases lay outside the gene matches. Germline-derived CDR1 and CDR2 are TSWWSYY and QGS. This CDR3 comprises 21 residues.

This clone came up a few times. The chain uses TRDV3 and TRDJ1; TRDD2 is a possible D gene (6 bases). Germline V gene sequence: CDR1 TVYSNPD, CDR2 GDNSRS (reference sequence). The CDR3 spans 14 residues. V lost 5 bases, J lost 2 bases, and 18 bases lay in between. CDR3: CAQAFPDTTDKLIF. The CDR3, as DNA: TGTGCCCAGGCCTTCCCCGATACAACCGATAAACTCATCTTT.

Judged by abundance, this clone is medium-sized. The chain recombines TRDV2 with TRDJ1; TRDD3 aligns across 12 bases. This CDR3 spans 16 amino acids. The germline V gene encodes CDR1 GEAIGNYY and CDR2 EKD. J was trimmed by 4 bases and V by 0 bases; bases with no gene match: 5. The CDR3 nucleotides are TGTGCCTGTGACACCGTTCTGGGGGATACGCGCGATAAACTCATCTTT. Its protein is CACDTVLGDTRDKLIF.

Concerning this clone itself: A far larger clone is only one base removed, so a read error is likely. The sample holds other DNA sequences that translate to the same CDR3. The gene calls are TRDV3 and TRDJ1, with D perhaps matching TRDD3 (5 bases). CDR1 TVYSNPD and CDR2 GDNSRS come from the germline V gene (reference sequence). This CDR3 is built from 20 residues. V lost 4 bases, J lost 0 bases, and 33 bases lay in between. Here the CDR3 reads CASGDSTTTGGMANTDKLIF. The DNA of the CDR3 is TGTGCCTCAGGGGACTCTACGACGACTGGAGGGATGGCCAACACCGATAAACTCATCTTT.

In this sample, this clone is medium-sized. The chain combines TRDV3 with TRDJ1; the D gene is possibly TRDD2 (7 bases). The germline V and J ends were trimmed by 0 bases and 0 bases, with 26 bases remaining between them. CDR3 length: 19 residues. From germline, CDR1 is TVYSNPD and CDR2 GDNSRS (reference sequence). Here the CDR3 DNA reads TGTGCCTTTAGTCCATTTCCTACCGGGATAGAAGAGTACACCGATAAACTCATCTTT. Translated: CAFSPFPTGIEEYTDKLIF.

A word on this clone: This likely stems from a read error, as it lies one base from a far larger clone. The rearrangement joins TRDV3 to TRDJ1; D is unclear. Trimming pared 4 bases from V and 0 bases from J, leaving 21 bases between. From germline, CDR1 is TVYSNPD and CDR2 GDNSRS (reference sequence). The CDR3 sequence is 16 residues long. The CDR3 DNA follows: TGTGCCTGCGGCCGCGTCGGGGCGACGGACACCGATAAACTCATCTTT. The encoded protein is CACGRVGATDTDKLIF.

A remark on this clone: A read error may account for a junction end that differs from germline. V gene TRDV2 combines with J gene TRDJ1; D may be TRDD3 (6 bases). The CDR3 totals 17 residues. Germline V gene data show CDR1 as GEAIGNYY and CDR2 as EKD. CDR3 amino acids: CAYDKGGETGTTDKLIF. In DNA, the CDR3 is TGTGCCTATGACAAGGGGGGGGAGACTGGAACGACGGATAAACTCATCTTT.

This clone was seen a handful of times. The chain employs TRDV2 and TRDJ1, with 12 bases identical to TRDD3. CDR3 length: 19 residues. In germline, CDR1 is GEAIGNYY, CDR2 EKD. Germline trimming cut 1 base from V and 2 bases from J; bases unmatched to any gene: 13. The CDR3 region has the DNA TGTGCCTGTGACACGCTCCAACGTCTGGGGGATACGCGGACCGATAAACTCATCTTT. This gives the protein CACDTLQRLGDTRTDKLIF.

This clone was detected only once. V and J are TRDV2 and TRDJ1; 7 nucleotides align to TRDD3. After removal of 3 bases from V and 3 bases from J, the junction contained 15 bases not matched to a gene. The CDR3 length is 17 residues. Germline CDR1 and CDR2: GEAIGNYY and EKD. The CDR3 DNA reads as TGTGCCTGTGACCCGCCTGGGGGCTCCCTGGTATCCGATAAACTCATCTTT. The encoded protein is CACDPPGGSLVSDKLIF.

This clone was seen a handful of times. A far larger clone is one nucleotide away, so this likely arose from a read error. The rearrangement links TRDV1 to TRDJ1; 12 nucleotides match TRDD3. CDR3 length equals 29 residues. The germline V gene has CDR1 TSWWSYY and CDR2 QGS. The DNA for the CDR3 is TGTGCTCTTGGGGAAAACGAATCTTTCCTACTTGGGGAGCGGTACTGGGGGATACTGAGGAACTGGCGTTCCGATAAACTCACCTTT. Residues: CALGENESFLLGERYWGILRNWRSDKLTF.

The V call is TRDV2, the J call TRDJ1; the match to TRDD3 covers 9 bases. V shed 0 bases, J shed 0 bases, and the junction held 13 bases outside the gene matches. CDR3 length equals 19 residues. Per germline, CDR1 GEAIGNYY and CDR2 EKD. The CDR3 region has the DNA TGTGCCTGTGACACCGTCGGTACTGGGGGACAATCCTACACCGATAAACTCATCTTT. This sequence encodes CACDTVGTGGQSYTDKLIF.

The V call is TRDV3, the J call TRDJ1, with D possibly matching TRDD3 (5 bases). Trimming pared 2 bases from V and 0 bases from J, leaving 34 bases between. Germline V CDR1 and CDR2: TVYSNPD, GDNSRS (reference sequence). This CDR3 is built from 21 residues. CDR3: CAFLSHNTTVHTGGYTDKLIF. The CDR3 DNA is TGTGCCTTTCTTAGCCATAATACGACTGTCCATACCGGTGGGTACACCGATAAACTCATCTTT. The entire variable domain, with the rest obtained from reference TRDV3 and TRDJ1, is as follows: CDKVTQSSPDQTVASGSEVVLLCTYDTVYSNPDLFWYRIRPDYSFQFVFYGDNSRSEGADFTQGRFSVKHILTQKAFHLVISPVRTEDSATYYCAFLSHNTTVHTGGYTDKLIFGKGTRVTVEP.

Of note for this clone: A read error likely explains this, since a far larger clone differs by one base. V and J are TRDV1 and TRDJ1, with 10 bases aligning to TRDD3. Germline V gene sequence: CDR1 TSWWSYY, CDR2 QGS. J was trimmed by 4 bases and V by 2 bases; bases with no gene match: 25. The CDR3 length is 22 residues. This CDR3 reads CALGEIWEARDEDWGIVDKLIF. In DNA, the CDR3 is TGTGCTCTTGGGGAAATCTGGGAGGCGAGGGATGAGGACTGGGGGATTGTCGATAAACTCATCTTT.

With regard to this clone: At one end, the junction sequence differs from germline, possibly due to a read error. Here the CDR3 DNA reads TGTGCTATTGGGGTACGTGGCCGTTGCTCGGGGGGATACACCGATAAACTCATCTTT. The encoded protein is CAIGVRGRCSGGYTDKLIF. J is TRDJ1 and V is TRDV1; 7 nucleotides match TRDD3. CDR1 and CDR2 from the germline V gene are TSWWSYY and QGS. The CDR3 extends over 19 amino acids.